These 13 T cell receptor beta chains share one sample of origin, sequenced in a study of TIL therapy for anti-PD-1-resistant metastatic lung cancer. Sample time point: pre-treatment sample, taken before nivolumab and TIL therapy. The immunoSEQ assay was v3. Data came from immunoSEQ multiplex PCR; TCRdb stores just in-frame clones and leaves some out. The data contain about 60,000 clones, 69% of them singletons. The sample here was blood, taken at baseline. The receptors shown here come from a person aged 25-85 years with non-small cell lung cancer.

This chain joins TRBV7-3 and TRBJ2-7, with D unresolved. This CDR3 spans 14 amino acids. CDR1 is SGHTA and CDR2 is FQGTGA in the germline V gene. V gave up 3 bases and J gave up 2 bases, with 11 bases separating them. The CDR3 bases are TGTGCCAGCAGCTTCGGGCACGGTCCCTACGAGCAGTACTTC. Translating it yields CASSFGHGPYEQYF.

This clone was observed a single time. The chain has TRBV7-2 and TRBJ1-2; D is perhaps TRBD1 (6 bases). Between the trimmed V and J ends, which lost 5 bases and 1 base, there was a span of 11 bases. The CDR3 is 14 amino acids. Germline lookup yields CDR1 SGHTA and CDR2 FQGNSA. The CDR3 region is CASSGGAYNYGYTF. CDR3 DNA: TGTGCCAGCAGCGGGGGGGCGTATAACTATGGCTACACCTTC.

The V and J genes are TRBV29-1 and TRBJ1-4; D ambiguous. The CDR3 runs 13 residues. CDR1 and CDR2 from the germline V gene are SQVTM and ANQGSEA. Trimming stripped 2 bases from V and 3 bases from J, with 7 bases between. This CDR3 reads CSVENSANEKLFF. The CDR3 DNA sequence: TGCAGCGTTGAAAATAGTGCTAATGAAAAACTGTTTTTT. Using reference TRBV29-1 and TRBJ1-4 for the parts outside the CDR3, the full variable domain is SAVISQKPSRDICQRGTSLTIQCQVDSQVTMMFWYRQQPGQSLTLIATANQGSEATYESGFVIDKFPISRPNLTFSTLTVSNMSPEDSSIYLCSVENSANEKLFFGSGTQLSVL.

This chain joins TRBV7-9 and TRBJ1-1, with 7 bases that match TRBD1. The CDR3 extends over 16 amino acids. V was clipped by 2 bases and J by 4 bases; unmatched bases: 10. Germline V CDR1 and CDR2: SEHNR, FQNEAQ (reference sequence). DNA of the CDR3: TGTGCCAGCAGCTTACTCCCGACAGGGCGGGGCACTGAAGCTTTCTTT. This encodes CASSLLPTGRGTEAFF.

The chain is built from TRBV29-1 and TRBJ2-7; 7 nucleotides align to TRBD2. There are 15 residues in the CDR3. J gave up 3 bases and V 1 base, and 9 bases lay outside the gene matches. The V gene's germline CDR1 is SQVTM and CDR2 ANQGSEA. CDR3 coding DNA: TGCAGCGTTGAAGTCAGGCGGGGAGGGCTCTACGAGCAGTACTTC. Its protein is CSVEVRRGGLYEQYF.

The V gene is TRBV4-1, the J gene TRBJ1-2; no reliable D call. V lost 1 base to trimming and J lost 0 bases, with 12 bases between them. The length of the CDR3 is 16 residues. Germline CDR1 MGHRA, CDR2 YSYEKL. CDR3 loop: CASSQGLETPNYGYTF. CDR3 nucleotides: TGCGCCAGCAGCCAAGGTTTGGAGACACCTAACTATGGCTACACCTTC.

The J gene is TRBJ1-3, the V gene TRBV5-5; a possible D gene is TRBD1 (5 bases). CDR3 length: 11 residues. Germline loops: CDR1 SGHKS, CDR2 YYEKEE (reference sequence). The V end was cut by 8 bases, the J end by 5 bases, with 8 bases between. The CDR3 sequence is CASRGRNTIYF. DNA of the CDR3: TGTGCCAGTAGGGGCCGAAACACCATATATTTT.

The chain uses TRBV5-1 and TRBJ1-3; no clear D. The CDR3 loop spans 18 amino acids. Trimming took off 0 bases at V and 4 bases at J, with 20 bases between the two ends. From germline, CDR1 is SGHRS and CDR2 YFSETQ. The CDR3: CASSLGPASHSSGNTIYF. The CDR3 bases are TGCGCCAGCAGCTTGGGGCCGGCATCTCACTCCTCCGGAAACACCATATATTTT.

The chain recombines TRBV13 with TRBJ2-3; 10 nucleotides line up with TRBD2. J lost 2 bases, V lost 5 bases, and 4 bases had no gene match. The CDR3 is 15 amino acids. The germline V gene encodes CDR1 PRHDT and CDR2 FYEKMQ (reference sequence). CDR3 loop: CASSAAGGPTDTQYF. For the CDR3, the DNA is TGTGCCAGCAGCGCAGCGGGGGGGCCCACAGATACGCAGTATTTT.

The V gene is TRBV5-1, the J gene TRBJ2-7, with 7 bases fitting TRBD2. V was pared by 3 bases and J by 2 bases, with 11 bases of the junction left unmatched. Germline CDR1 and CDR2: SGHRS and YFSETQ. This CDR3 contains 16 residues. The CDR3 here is CASSSGASGDPYEQYF. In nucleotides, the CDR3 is TGCGCCAGCAGCTCCGGGGCTAGCGGAGACCCCTACGAGCAGTACTTC.

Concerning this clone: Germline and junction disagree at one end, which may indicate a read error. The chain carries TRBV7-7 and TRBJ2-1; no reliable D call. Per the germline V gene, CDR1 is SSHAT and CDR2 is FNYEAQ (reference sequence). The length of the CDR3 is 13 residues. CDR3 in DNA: TGTGCTAGCAGCCCGGCCTTGGAGTATGAGCAGTTCTTC. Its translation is CASSPALEYEQFF.

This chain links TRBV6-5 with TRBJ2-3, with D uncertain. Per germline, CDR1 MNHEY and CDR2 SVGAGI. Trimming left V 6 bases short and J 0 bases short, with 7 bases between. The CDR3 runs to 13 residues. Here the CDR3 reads CASRQISTDTQYF. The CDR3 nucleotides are TGTGCCAGCAGACAGATTAGCACAGATACGCAGTATTTT.

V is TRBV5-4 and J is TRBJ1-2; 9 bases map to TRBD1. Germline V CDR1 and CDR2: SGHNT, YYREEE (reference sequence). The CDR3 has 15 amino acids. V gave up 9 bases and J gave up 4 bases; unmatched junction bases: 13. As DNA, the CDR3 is TGTGCCACCCTCCCGGGACAGGGAGGGAGCTATGGCTACACCTTC. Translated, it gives CATLPGQGGSYGYTF.